This is a list of T cell receptor beta chains from one sample in a study of T cells after yellow fever vaccination. A single record per CDR3 protein comes from TCRdb applying MiXCR to the 5' RACE reads. The table has around 330,000 distinct CDR3 sequences, 3% to 4.5% seen once. This specimen was PBMCs, taken on the day of the yellow fever booster vaccination. The receptors stem from a man aged 18 to 35 who received the YFV17D yellow fever vaccine. The CDR3 runs from the conserved cysteine through the conserved F or W. D genes are given only for firm matches. Clone size is stated in some rows and not others, as once, few, many or a class when expanded.

J gene,clone size,V gene,D gene,CDR3 DNA,CDR3 protein
TRBJ2-1,few,TRBV28,-,TGTGCCAGCACTAGGAGCTCCTACAATGAGCAGTTCTTC,CASTRSSYNEQFF
TRBJ1-1,many,TRBV7-2,-,TGTGCCAGCAGCTTCTCGGTGAACACTGAAGCTTTCTTT,CASSFSVNTEAFF
TRBJ1-2,-,TRBV6-2/TRBV6-3,-,TGTGCCAGCAGTGCTCTGAGAGAAGGCTACACCTTC,CASSALREGYTF
TRBJ1-1,many,TRBV7-2,-,TGTGCCAGCGTCGGGGGGGCGCGTGCTTTCTTT,CASVGGARAFF
TRBJ1-1,many,TRBV18,-,TGTGCCAGCTCACCCCCTTCGAGGGAACCTGAAGCTTTCTTT,CASSPPSREPEAFF
TRBJ2-2,many,TRBV25-1,TRBD2,TGTGCCAGCAGTGAAGTGGATAGCGGGGGGCGGGAGCTGTTTTTT,CASSEVDSGGRELFF
TRBJ2-2,many,TRBV6-2/TRBV6-3,-,TGTGCCAGCAGTTACACAGACACCGGGGAGCTGTTTTTT,CASSYTDTGELFF
TRBJ1-3,many,TRBV5-1,-,TGCGCCAGCAGCTTGGATCCCGGCCCCTCTGGAAACACCATATATTTT,CASSLDPGPSGNTIYF
TRBJ1-1,many,TRBV10-2,-,TGCGCCAGCAGTGAATTGGGGGTTTCTGAAGCTTTCTTT,CASSELGVSEAFF
TRBJ2-5,many,TRBV4-1,TRBD2,TGCGCCAGCAGCCCATCCCCGGGGAGGGCTGGGGAGACCCAGTACTTC,CASSPSPGRAGETQYF
TRBJ2-7,few,TRBV7-2,TRBD1,TGTGCCAGCAGCACAGACAGGGGGACCTACGAGCAGTACTTC,CASSTDRGTYEQYF
TRBJ2-7,many,TRBV15,-,TGTGCCACCAGCAGAGACCCTGACAGGACCTACGAGCAGTACTTC,CATSRDPDRTYEQYF
TRBJ2-1,many,TRBV4-3,-,TGCGCCAGCAGCCAAGATACGTTTGAGCAGTTCTTC,CASSQDTFEQFF
TRBJ2-6,few,TRBV3-1,-,TGTGCCAGCAGCCGACGGGGAGCTGGGGCCAACGTCCTGACTTTC,CASSRRGAGANVLTF
TRBJ1-1,-,TRBV10-3,-,TGTGCCATCAGTGAATCCCAGGGGAACACTGAAGCTTTCTTT,CAISESQGNTEAFF
TRBJ2-3,many,TRBV6-1,-,TGTGCCAGCAGAGGAGCGGGTTCTAAGTATACGCAGTATTTT,CASRGAGSKYTQYF
TRBJ2-3,many,TRBV4-3,-,TGCGCCAGCAGCCGGGGGTTGGGTGAAGTAGGAGATACGCAGTATTTT,CASSRGLGEVGDTQYF
TRBJ2-7,many,TRBV25-1,-,TGTGCCACCCAGTGGGACGAGCAGTACTTC,CATQWDEQYF
TRBJ1-4,many,TRBV5-1,TRBD1,TGCGCCAGCAGGGGTGGAAGAGGGACAGTTGAAAAACTGTTTTTT,CASRGGRGTVEKLFF
TRBJ2-7,few,TRBV5-5,TRBD1,TGTGCCAGCAGCCGACAGGGACACTCCTACGAGCAGTACTTC,CASSRQGHSYEQYF
TRBJ2-7,many,TRBV7-9,TRBD2,TGTGCCACCATGGGAGGGGTCGAGCAGTACTTC,CATMGGVEQYF
TRBJ1-1,few,TRBV10-2,TRBD1,TGCGCCAGCAGCCGAGGACAGGGCGGGAGCACTGAAGCTTTCTTT,CASSRGQGGSTEAFF
TRBJ2-1,few,TRBV6-1,TRBD2,TGTGCCTCCGCCCTAGCGGGGTTGAATGAGCAGTTCTTC,CASALAGLNEQFF
TRBJ1-1,many,TRBV29-1,-,TGCAGCGTTGCAAAAACAGTGAACACTGAAGCTTTCTTT,CSVAKTVNTEAFF
TRBJ2-1,many,TRBV5-1,TRBD1,TGCGCCAGCAGCTTGGGGACAGGGCTCTATGAGCAGTTCTTC,CASSLGTGLYEQFF
TRBJ2-1,few,TRBV11-3,-,TGTGCCAGCGGGGCCACCGTCTCAACCCACAACAATGAGCAGTTCTTC,CASGATVSTHNNEQFF
TRBJ2-3,few,TRBV4-1,TRBD2,TGCGCCAGCAGCCAGCTAGCGGGGGGGGCAGATACGCAGTATTTT,CASSQLAGGADTQYF
TRBJ1-5,-,TRBV12-5,TRBD1,TGTGCTAGCCGGGGACAGGATAGCAATCAGCCCCAGCATTTT,CASRGQDSNQPQHF
TRBJ2-3,many,TRBV12-3/TRBV12-4,TRBD1,TGTGCCAGCGCCGGGACAGCGTATACAGATACGCAGTATTTT,CASAGTAYTDTQYF
TRBJ1-1,-,TRBV19,-,TGTGCCAGTGGACCGGGGGTAAGACGAATTGAAGCTTTCTTT,CASGPGVRRIEAFF
TRBJ2-2,many,TRBV23-1,-,TGCGCCAGCAGTTGTCAGGCCCTGGGCTGGGAGCTGTTTTTT,CASSCQALGWELFF
TRBJ1-6,-,TRBV28,-,TGTGCCAGCACCCCAATGGGGGTCTCTTTTGGGAATTCACCCCTCCACTTT,CASTPMGVSFGNSPLHF
TRBJ2-1,-,TRBV6-6,TRBD1,TGTGCCAGCAGACAGACAGGGGATACAGGTCCCGGGCAGTTCTTC,CASRQTGDTGPGQFF
TRBJ1-2,many,TRBV6-5,-,TGTGCCAGCAGTTACCGTTACGGGGCTGGAGCTGGCTACACCTTC,CASSYRYGAGAGYTF
TRBJ1-1,-,TRBV14,-,TGTGCCAGCAGCCAAGGCCTTCGTGGTCAGATGAACACTGAAGCTTTCTTT,CASSQGLRGQMNTEAFF
TRBJ1-1,many,TRBV12-3/TRBV12-4,-,TGTGCCAGCAGCTTGGGGGGCACAGCTTTCTTT,CASSLGGTAFF
TRBJ1-2,few,TRBV5-6,-,TGTGCCAGCAGCTTGTCCGGGACCCTCTTTTCCGGGGGAGGCTACACCTTC,CASSLSGTLFSGGGYTF
TRBJ2-1,few,TRBV4-1,TRBD2,TGCGCCAGCAGCCAAGATACTGGAGAGGCGAGCGGGGGCAACAATGAGCAGTTCTTC,CASSQDTGEASGGNNEQFF
TRBJ1-5,-,TRBV19,-,TGTGCCAGTAGCCAGCTAGCCAGGGGCAATCAGCCCCAGCATTTT,CASSQLARGNQPQHF
TRBJ1-6,-,TRBV27,-,TGTGCCAGCAGTTTACGTGGTGGCATGGATTCACCCCTCCACTTT,CASSLRGGMDSPLHF
TRBJ2-3,many,TRBV9,-,TGTGCCAGCAGCGTAAGGGAAGATACGCAGTATTTT,CASSVREDTQYF
TRBJ2-7,-,TRBV4-3,TRBD1,TGCGCCAGCAGCCAGGAGTACAGGGGGCAAGAGCAGTACTTC,CASSQEYRGQEQYF
TRBJ2-3,many,TRBV5-1,-,TGTGCCAGCAGCTTCGAGGGGGCAGATACGCAGTATTTT,CASSFEGADTQYF
TRBJ1-1,many,TRBV24-1,-,TGTGCCACCAGCCCCCGCCCCTCGAACACTGAAGCTTTCTTT,CATSPRPSNTEAFF
TRBJ1-4,few,TRBV4-1,-,TGCGCCAGCAGCCAAACCCCAGGGGAAGGTGAAAAACTGTTTTTT,CASSQTPGEGEKLFF
TRBJ2-1,-,TRBV7-2,-,TGTGCCAGCAGCCCCCAGGCAGGGGGGTACAATGAGCAGTTCTTC,CASSPQAGGYNEQFF
TRBJ2-1,few,TRBV7-8,-,TGTGCCAGCAGCCAGGGGGGAGGGGGGAATGAGCAGTTCTTC,CASSQGGGGNEQFF
TRBJ2-1,many,TRBV19,TRBD2,TGTGCCAGTAGGGGAGGGAGTCGAGGGTACAATGAGCAGTTCTTC,CASRGGSRGYNEQFF
TRBJ2-2,many,TRBV10-1,TRBD2,TGCGCCAGCAGTGATCGGGGGGGCCTTACCGGGGAGCTGTTTTTT,CASSDRGGLTGELFF
TRBJ2-3,many,TRBV5-1,-,TGCGCCAGCAGCTTTAGACAGAGCACAGATACGCAGTATTTT,CASSFRQSTDTQYF
TRBJ1-4,many,TRBV5-1,-,TGCGCCAGCAGCCGGGATGCCAATGAAAAACTGTTTTTT,CASSRDANEKLFF
TRBJ2-2,few,TRBV5-1,-,TGCGCCAGCCGCCTGGGACAGAACACCGGGGAGCTGTTTTTT,CASRLGQNTGELFF
TRBJ2-7,many,TRBV7-6,-,TGTGCCAGCAGCTTAGGCCTGGGCGTCTGGGAGCAGTACTTC,CASSLGLGVWEQYF